The clone carrying this T cell receptor beta chain was counted at least ten times. This sample stems from a study of CD8+CD57+ T cells in acquired aplastic anemia. The V gene's germline CDR1 is MGHRA and CDR2 YSYEKL. This CDR3 is built from 14 residues. V shed 6 bases, J shed 0 bases, and the junction held 3 bases outside the gene matches. Genomic DNA acted as the template from which TCR beta VDJ combination and CDR3 sequence profiling were carried out. TCRdb ran MiXCR on the reads and lists one entry per CDR3 protein. The sample records about 42,000 distinct CDR3 sequences, approximately 67% being singletons.

The sample consisted of sorted CD4+, CD8+, or CD8+CD57+ T cells (not recorded which) from PBMCs. The genes are TRBV4-1 and TRBJ1-1, with 8 bases identical to TRBD1. The clonotype comes from a human donor in good health, serving as a control. The DNA for the CDR3 is TGCGCCAGCAGTCCCAGGGGGCTGAACACTGAAGCTTTCTTT. It encodes CASSPRGLNTEAFF.